The 30 T cell receptor beta chains below all came from one sample that was sequenced in a study of response to subunit inactivated influenza vaccine. MiXCR, applied by TCRdb to the RT-PCR reads, yields one record per CDR3 protein. The profile covers some 800,000 distinct CDR3 sequences, with 21% appearing a single time and about 9.4% taken by the ten largest. Sample: PBMCs from blood, taken approximately 5 days after vaccination. These receptors originate from a man aged 50-59 years who received an inactivated influenza vaccine.

In its sample, this clonotype was seen a few times. The chain combines TRBV2 with TRBJ1-3; 8 positions agree with TRBD1. V lost 1 base to trimming and J lost 1 base; unmatched junction nucleotides: 0. This CDR3 has 15 amino acids. Germline V gene sequence: CDR1 SNHLY, CDR2 FYNNEI. The CDR3 loop reads CASSEGQGSGNTIYF. The CDR3 DNA reads as TGTGCCAGCAGTGAAGGACAGGGGTCTGGAAACACCATATATTTT.

The V call is TRBV10-3, the J call TRBJ2-7; 8 positions match TRBD2. CDR1 and CDR2 from the germline V gene are ENHRY and SYGVKD. Trimming at V came to 7 bases and at J to 1 base, leaving 12 bases not matched to a gene. CDR3 size: 16 residues. The CDR3 DNA reads as TGTGCCATCAATGCCCTGGGACTAGTTGGTTCCTACGAGCAGTACTTC. Residues: CAINALGLVGSYEQYF.

This clonotype has just one count. The chain links TRBV7-9 to TRBJ2-1; 8 nucleotides line up with TRBD1. CDR3 size: 15 residues. V dropped 3 bases and J dropped 5; count of bases not matched to a gene: 6. CDR1 and CDR2 (germline): SEHNR, FQNEAQ (reference sequence). CDR3 in DNA: TGTGCCAGCAGCTTCAAGGGACAGGAAAACAATGAGCAGTTCTTC. This encodes CASSFKGQENNEQFF. The full variable domain, completed using reference TRBV7-9 and TRBJ2-1, is DTGVSQNPRHKITKRGQNVTFRCDPISEHNRLYWYRQTLGQGPEFLTYFQNEAQLEKSRLLSDRFSAERPKGSFSTLEIQRTEQGDSAMYLCASSFKGQENNEQFFGPGTRLTVL.

This clonotype was seen a few times. The rearrangement links TRBV9 to TRBJ2-1; weak D call: TRBD2 (6 bases). The CDR3 length is 16 residues. Germline V gene data show CDR1 as SGDLS and CDR2 as YYNGEE. V was clipped by 3 bases and J by 0 bases, with 13 bases between them. CDR3 protein: CASSGGGTSSYNEQFF. The CDR3 DNA reads TGTGCCAGCAGCGGTGGCGGGACGAGCTCCTACAATGAGCAGTTCTTC.

This clonotype was counted a few times. The V gene is TRBV19, the J gene TRBJ2-3; maybe TRBD2 (6 bases). V lost 6 bases to trimming and J lost 6 bases, with 13 bases between them. CDR1 and CDR2 (germline): LNHDA, SQIVND (reference sequence). The CDR3 runs 13 residues. The CDR3 spells CASSPTRSDTQYF. For the CDR3, the DNA is TGTGCCAGTAGCCCGACTAGGTCGGATACGCAGTATTTT.

The chain has TRBV29-1 and TRBJ2-7; no reliable D call. This CDR3 has 13 amino acids. The germline CDR1 and CDR2 sequences are SQVTM and ANQGSEA. Between the trimmed V and J ends, which lost 6 bases and 1 base, there was a span of 13 bases. CDR3 sequence reads: CSVLGRFSYEQYF. The CDR3 nucleotides read TGCAGCGTCCTTGGACGGTTTTCCTACGAGCAGTACTTC.

The chain carries TRBV12-3 or TRBV12-4 and TRBJ2-1; D may be TRBD1 or TRBD2 (6 bases each). This CDR3 comprises 15 residues. V was cut by 2 bases and J by 7 bases, with 15 bases left in between. CDR3 sequence reads: CASSLRGRTLNEQFF. The CDR3 nucleotides are TGTGCCAGCAGTTTACGGGGGCGCACGTTAAATGAGCAGTTCTTC.

In this sample, this clonotype turned up a few times. The J gene is TRBJ1-4, the V gene TRBV5-5; 7 nucleotides line up with TRBD1. Trimming removed 4 bases from V and 7 bases from J; junction bases left unmatched: 7. Germline V gives CDR1 SGHKS, CDR2 YYEKEE (reference sequence). There are 14 residues in the CDR3. The CDR3 region is CASSQGTAVEKLFF. The CDR3 nucleotides are TGTGCCAGCAGCCAGGGGACAGCGGTTGAAAAACTGTTTTTT. Together with reference TRBV5-5 and TRBJ1-4, the CDR3 gives the full variable domain: DAGVTQSPTHLIKTRGQQVTLRCSPISGHKSVSWYQQVLGQGPQFIFQYYEKEERGRGNFPDRFSARQFPNYSSELNVNALLLGDSALYLCASSQGTAVEKLFFGSGTQLSVL.

The V call is TRBV28, the J call TRBJ2-3, with D possibly TRBD2 on 6 matching bases. V lost 4 bases and J lost 4, with 15 bases in between. The germline CDR1 and CDR2 sequences are MDHEN and SYDVKM. The length of the CDR3 is 15 residues. The CDR3 sequence is CASSWVTSPADTQYF. CDR3 coding DNA: TGTGCCAGCAGTTGGGTCACTAGCCCTGCAGATACGCAGTATTTT.

The chain joins TRBV14 to TRBJ2-1, with D maybe TRBD2 (5 bases). The V gene lost 4 bases and the J gene lost 4 bases, with 20 bases spanning the gap. The CDR3 is 17 amino acids. Germline V gene lookup returns CDR1 SGHDN and CDR2 FVKESK. The CDR3 here is CASSLNRRRTPYNEQFF. CDR3 coding DNA: TGTGCCAGCAGCCTTAACCGACGGAGGACCCCTTACAATGAGCAGTTCTTC. Looking up the rest from reference TRBV14 and TRBJ2-1 gives the full variable domain: EAGVTQFPSHSVIEKGQTVTLRCDPISGHDNLYWYRRVMGKEIKFLLHFVKESKQDESGMPNNRFLAERTGGTYSTLKVQPAELEDSGVYFCASSLNRRRTPYNEQFFGPGTRLTVL.

The gene calls are TRBV7-2 and TRBJ1-2; the D is unclear. Germline CDR1 SGHTA, CDR2 FQGNSA. Deletions cut 10 bases from V and 5 bases from J, with 17 bases between. The CDR3 consists of 13 residues. The CDR3 sequence: CATSQVPLYGYTF. The CDR3 region has the DNA TGTGCCACCTCCCAAGTTCCCCTGTATGGCTACACCTTC.

The rearrangement links TRBV7-9 to TRBJ1-2, with D possibly TRBD1 on 6 matching bases. Between the trimmed V and J ends, which lost 8 bases and 4 bases, there was a span of 17 bases. There are 14 residues in the CDR3. The germline V gene has CDR1 SEHNR and CDR2 FQNEAQ (reference sequence). This CDR3 reads CASVRSGGLYGYTF. CDR3 nucleotide sequence: TGTGCCAGCGTCAGATCGGGGGGGCTCTATGGCTACACCTTC.

This chain links TRBV7-2 with TRBJ1-2; no clear D. The CDR3 totals 14 residues. The ends were cut back, 1 base at V and 4 bases at J, with 10 bases in the middle. Germline loops: CDR1 SGHTA, CDR2 FQGNSA. CDR3 region: CASSLGWARYGYTF. The CDR3 DNA sequence: TGTGCCAGCAGCTTAGGGTGGGCCCGCTATGGCTACACCTTC.

The chain recombines TRBV20-1 with TRBJ1-6; D remains ambiguous. The germline V and J ends were trimmed by 6 bases and 11 bases, with 17 bases remaining between them. The CDR3 totals 13 residues. Germline values: CDR1 DFQATT, CDR2 SNEGSKA (reference sequence). The CDR3 DNA follows: TGCAGTGCCCTAATCGACCCTTCGGCACCCCTCCACTTT. Residues: CSALIDPSAPLHF.

This clonotype occurred a few times. This chain links TRBV5-1 with TRBJ1-4; D gene unclear. V lost 4 bases and J 4 bases, leaving 14 bases between the germline ends. The length of the CDR3 is 15 residues. Germline assignment: CDR1 SGHRS and CDR2 YFSETQ. CDR3 DNA sequence: TGCGCCAGCAGCCCGGACGGCTCGGGTAATGAAAAACTGTTTTTT. It yields the protein CASSPDGSGNEKLFF.

This clonotype was counted between two and nine times. This chain links TRBV29-1 with TRBJ2-7, with unresolved D. Germline V lookup: CDR1 SQVTM, CDR2 ANQGSEA. Trimming stripped 7 bases from V and 3 bases from J, with 10 bases between. The CDR3 runs 11 residues. In DNA, the CDR3 is TGCAGCGGACACAGTGGCTACGAGCAGTACTTC. This codes for CSGHSGYEQYF.

This chain links TRBV24-1 with TRBJ1-5, with TRBD1 matching over 8 bases. There are 15 residues in the CDR3. Looked up from germline, CDR1 is KGHDR and CDR2 is SFDVKD. Losses at the gene ends were 3 bases for V and 4 bases for J; bases not matched to a gene: 4. CDR3 sequence: CATSDNRGGNQPQHF. CDR3 bases: TGTGCCACCAGTGATAACAGGGGGGGGAATCAGCCCCAGCATTTT.

This clonotype was picked up many times. V gene TRBV20-1 combines with J gene TRBJ2-7; TRBD1 might be the D (6 bases). Germline CDR1 and CDR2: DFQATT and SNEGSKA (reference sequence). There are 14 residues in the CDR3. Trimming removed 2 bases at V and 4 bases at J, with 15 bases between. Written as DNA, the CDR3 is TGCAGTGCTAGAATCCCGGGACAAGGATACGAGCAGTACTTC. It codes for CSARIPGQGYEQYF.

The chain uses TRBV6-6 and TRBJ2-7, with TRBD2 identical over 7 bases. Germline lookup yields CDR1 MNHNY and CDR2 SVGAGI (reference sequence). This CDR3 has 12 residues. The ends lost 6 bases at V and 4 bases at J; junction bases unmatched: 3. In DNA, the CDR3 is TGTGCCAGCAGCCCAGCGGGGTACGAGCAGTACTTC. Amino acid sequence: CASSPAGYEQYF.

The genes are TRBV24-1 and TRBJ2-5; 8 bases fit TRBD1. The trim removed 7 bases at V and 1 base at J, leaving 10 bases unmatched. CDR1 and CDR2 (germline): KGHDR, SFDVKD. This CDR3 region has 16 residues. CDR3 coding DNA: TGTGCCACCAGCCTCCGGGACAGGAGTTTCCAAGAGACCCAGTACTTC. It is translated as CATSLRDRSFQETQYF.

The chain couples TRBV20-1 to TRBJ2-7; perhaps TRBD2 as D (6 bases). The V and J ends lost 4 bases and 1 base respectively, with 14 bases between them. Germline V gene lookup returns CDR1 DFQATT and CDR2 SNEGSKA (reference sequence). The CDR3 is made up of 14 amino acids. CDR3 nucleotide sequence: TGCAGTGCTACAGAGGGTGCGGGATCCTACGAGCAGTACTTC. It translates to CSATEGAGSYEQYF.

Here the CDR3 reads CASSLGLAAIPSGEQYF. The CDR3 DNA is TGTGCCAGCAGCTTGGGACTAGCGGCGATCCCGTCGGGCGAGCAGTACTTC. V is TRBV11-2 and J is TRBJ2-7, with TRBD2 identical over 11 bases. Germline-derived CDR1 and CDR2 are SGHAT and FQNNGV. The V segment lost 3 bases and the J segment 6 bases; nucleotides outside the gene matches: 13. The CDR3 runs 17 residues.

This clonotype occurred many times. J is TRBJ2-1 and V is TRBV9, with a tentative D call TRBD1 (6 bases). Germline assignment: CDR1 SGDLS and CDR2 YYNGEE. Trimming pared 2 bases from V and 4 bases from J, leaving 7 bases between. The CDR3 runs 13 residues. The chain's CDR3 is CASSVGTYNEQFF. CDR3 coding DNA: TGTGCCAGCAGCGTCGGGACATACAATGAGCAGTTCTTC.

V usage is TRBV7-2 and J usage is TRBJ2-2, with D perhaps assigned TRBD1 or TRBD2 (5 bases each). The CDR3 covers 15 residues. Trimming cost V 5 bases and J 2 bases, with 12 bases left between them. The germline V gene encodes CDR1 SGHTA and CDR2 FQGNSA. Here the CDR3 DNA reads TGTGCCAGCAGCATGGGACGGAGTAACACCGGGGAGCTGTTTTTT. Its protein is CASSMGRSNTGELFF.

The table lists this clonotype with many counts. The chain carries TRBV7-9 and TRBJ1-6, with D tentatively TRBD1 (5 bases). CDR1 is SEHNR and CDR2 is FQNEAQ in the germline V gene (reference sequence). This CDR3 region has 12 residues. V shed 5 bases and J shed 8 bases, with 7 bases lying between them. Here the CDR3 DNA reads TGTGCCAGCAGCCTGGGGGATTCACCCCTCCACTTT. Protein: CASSLGDSPLHF. Filled out from reference TRBV7-9 and TRBJ1-6, the complete variable domain reads DTGVSQNPRHKITKRGQNVTFRCDPISEHNRLYWYRQTLGQGPEFLTYFQNEAQLEKSRLLSDRFSAERPKGSFSTLEIQRTEQGDSAMYLCASSLGDSPLHFGNGTRLTVT.

This clonotype was seen a handful of times. The gene calls are TRBV5-1 and TRBJ2-1, with D maybe TRBD1 (5 bases). This CDR3 comprises 12 residues. The V and J ends lost 4 bases and 9 bases respectively, with 11 bases between them. The V gene's germline CDR1 is SGHRS and CDR2 YFSETQ. As DNA, the CDR3 is TGCGCCAGCAGCAGCAGGGTTTTTGAGCAGTTCTTC. This translates into CASSSRVFEQFF.

The genes are TRBV20-1 and TRBJ2-7, with 9 bases identical to TRBD1. CDR3 length: 15 amino acids. Germline CDR1 and CDR2: DFQATT and SNEGSKA (reference sequence). The J segment lost 3 bases and the V segment lost 2 bases, leaving 8 bases of the junction unmatched. DNA for the CDR3: TGCAGTGCTAGACCCGGGACAGGGAGCATCTACGAGCAGTACTTC. This sequence encodes CSARPGTGSIYEQYF.

This clonotype occurred a few times. This chain links TRBV11-2 with TRBJ2-1; unclear D gene. CDR1 and CDR2 (germline): SGHAT, FQNNGV. CDR3 length: 12 amino acids. The germline V and J ends were trimmed by 5 bases and 9 bases, with 11 bases remaining between them. Here the CDR3 DNA reads TGTGCCAGCAGCCCGTCCAGAATTGAGCAGTTCTTC. Translating it yields CASSPSRIEQFF. Combining the CDR3 with reference TRBV11-2 and TRBJ2-1 gives the whole variable domain EAGVAQSPRYKIIEKRQSVAFWCNPISGHATLYWYQQILGQGPKLLIQFQNNGVVDDSQLPKDRFSAERLKGVDSTLKIQPAKLEDSAVYLCASSPSRIEQFFGPGTRLTVL.

The chain has TRBV28 and TRBJ1-5; D gene uncertain. The CDR3 spans 13 residues. V dropped 5 bases and J dropped 5 bases, with 10 bases sitting between them. Germline-derived CDR1 and CDR2 are MDHEN and SYDVKM. The CDR3 bases are TGTGCCAGCAGTCCGAACACCGATCAGCCCCAGCATTTT. Translated, it gives CASSPNTDQPQHF.

The chain has TRBV27 and TRBJ2-2; possible D gene TRBD1, 6 bases. V was trimmed by 4 bases and J by 4 bases, leaving 10 bases between them. Germline assignment: CDR1 MNHEY and CDR2 SMNVEV (reference sequence). The CDR3 has 14 residues. Here the CDR3 reads CASSYRVGTGELFF. CDR3 coding DNA: TGTGCCAGCAGTTACAGGGTGGGCACCGGGGAGCTGTTTTTT.